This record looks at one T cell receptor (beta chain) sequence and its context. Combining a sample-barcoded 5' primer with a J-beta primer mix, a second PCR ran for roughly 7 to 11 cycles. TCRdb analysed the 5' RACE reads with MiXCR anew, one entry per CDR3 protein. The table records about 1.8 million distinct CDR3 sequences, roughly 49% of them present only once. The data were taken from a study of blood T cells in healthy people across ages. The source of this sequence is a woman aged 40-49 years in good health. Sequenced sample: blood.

The CDR3, as DNA: TGCGCCAGCAGCCAGGGACAGGGGAACACCGGGGAGCTGTTTTTT. Translated: CASSQGQGNTGELFF. The V gene is TRBV4-3, the J gene TRBJ2-2; TRBD1 matches at 9 bases. Germline-derived CDR1 and CDR2 are LGHNA and YSLEER. This CDR3 is 15 amino acids long. V dropped 3 bases and J dropped 1; count of bases not matched to a gene: 0.